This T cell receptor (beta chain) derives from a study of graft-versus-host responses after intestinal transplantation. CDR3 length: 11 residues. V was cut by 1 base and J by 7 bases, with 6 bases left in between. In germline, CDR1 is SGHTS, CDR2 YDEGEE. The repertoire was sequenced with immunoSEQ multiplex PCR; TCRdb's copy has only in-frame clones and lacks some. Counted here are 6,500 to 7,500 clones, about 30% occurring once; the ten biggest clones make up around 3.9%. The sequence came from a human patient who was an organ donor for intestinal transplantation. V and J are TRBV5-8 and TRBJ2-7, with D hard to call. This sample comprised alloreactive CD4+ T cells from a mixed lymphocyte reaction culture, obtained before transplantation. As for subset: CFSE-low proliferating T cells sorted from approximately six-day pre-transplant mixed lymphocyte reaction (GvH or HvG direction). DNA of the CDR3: TGTGCCAGCAGCTTGCTCAGAGAGCAGTACTTC. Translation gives CASSLLREQYF.